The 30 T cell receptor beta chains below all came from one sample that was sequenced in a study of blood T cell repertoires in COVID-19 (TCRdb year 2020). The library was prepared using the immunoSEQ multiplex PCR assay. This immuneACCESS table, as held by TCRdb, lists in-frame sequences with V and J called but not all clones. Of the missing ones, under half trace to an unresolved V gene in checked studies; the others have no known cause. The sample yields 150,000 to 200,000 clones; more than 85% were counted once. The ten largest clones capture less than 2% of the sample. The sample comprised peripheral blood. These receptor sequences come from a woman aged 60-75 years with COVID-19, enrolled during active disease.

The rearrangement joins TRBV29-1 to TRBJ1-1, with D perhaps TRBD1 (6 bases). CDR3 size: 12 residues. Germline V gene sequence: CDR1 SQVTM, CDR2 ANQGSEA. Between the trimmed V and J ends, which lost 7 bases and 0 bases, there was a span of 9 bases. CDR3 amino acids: CSADSMNTEAFF. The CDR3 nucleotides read TGCAGCGCGGACAGTATGAACACTGAAGCTTTCTTT.

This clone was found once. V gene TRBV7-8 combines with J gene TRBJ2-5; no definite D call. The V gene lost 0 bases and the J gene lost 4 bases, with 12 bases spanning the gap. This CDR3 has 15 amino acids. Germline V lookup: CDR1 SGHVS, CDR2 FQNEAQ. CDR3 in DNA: TGTGCCAGCAGCTTAGCGCAGGCCCTCCGAGAGACCCAGTACTTC. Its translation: CASSLAQALRETQYF.

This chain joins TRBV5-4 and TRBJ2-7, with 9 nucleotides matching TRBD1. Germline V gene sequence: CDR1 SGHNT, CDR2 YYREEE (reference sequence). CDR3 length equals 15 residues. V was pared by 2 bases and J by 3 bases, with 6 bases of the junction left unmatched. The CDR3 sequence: CASSFGGQGVYEQYF. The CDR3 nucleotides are TGTGCCAGCAGCTTCGGGGGACAGGGTGTCTACGAGCAGTACTTC.

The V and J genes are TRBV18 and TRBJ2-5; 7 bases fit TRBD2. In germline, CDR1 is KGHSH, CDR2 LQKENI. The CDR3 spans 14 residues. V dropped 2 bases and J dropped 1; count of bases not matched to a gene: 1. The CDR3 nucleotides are TGTGCCAGCTCACCAGGGGGGGGCCAAGAGACCCAGTACTTC. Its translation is CASSPGGGQETQYF.

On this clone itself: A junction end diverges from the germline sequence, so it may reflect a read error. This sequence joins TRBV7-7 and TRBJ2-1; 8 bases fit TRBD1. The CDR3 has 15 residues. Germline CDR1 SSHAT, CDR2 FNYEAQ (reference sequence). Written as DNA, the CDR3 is TGTGCTAGCAGCGTCACAGGGGGAACTTACAATGAGCAGTTCTTC. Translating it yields CASSVTGGTYNEQFF. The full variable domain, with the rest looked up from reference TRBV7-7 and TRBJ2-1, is GAGVSQSPRYKVTKRGQDVTLRCDPISSHATLYWYQQALGQGPEFLTYFNYEAQPDKSGLPSDRFSAERPEGSISTLTIQRTEQRDSAMYRCASSVTGGTYNEQFFGPGTRLTVL.

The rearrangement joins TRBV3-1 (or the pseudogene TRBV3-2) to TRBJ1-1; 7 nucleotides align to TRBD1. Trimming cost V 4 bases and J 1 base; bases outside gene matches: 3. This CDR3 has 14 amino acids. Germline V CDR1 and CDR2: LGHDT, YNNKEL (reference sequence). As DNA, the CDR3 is TGTGCCAGCAGCCTGGGACAGACGAACACTGAAGCTTTCTTT. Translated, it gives CASSLGQTNTEAFF.

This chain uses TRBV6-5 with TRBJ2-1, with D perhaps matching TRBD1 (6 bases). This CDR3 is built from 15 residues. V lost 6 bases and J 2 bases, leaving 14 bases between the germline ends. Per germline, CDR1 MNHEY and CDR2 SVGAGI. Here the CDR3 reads CASRPPGTTYNEQFF. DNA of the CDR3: TGTGCCAGCAGACCCCCAGGGACAACCTACAATGAGCAGTTCTTC.

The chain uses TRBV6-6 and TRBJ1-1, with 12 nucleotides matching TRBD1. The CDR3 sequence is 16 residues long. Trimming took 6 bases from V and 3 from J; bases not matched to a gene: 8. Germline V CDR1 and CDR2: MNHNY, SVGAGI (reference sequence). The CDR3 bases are TGTGCCAGCAGCTGGGGGACAGGGGGCAGGTACACTGAAGCTTTCTTT. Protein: CASSWGTGGRYTEAFF.

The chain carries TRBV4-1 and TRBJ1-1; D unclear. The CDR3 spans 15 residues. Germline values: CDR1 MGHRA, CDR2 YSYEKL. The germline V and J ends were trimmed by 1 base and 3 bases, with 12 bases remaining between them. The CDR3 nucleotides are TGCGCCAGCAGCCAAGGGCCACCCGAGGACACTGAAGCTTTCTTT. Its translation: CASSQGPPEDTEAFF.

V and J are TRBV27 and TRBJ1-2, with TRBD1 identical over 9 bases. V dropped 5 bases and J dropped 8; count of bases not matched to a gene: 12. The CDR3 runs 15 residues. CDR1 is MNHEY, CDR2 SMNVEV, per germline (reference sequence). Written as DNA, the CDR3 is TGTGCCAGCAGTGTGGGGGACAGGGCATTTTCCGGCTACACCTTC. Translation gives CASSVGDRAFSGYTF.

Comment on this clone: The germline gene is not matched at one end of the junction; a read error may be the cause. CDR3 amino acids: CASNLMVRTGYNSPLHF. DNA for the CDR3: TGTGCCAGCAACTTAATGGTCCGGACAGGCTATAATTCACCCCTCCACTTT. The chain couples TRBV7-8 to TRBJ1-6, with 7 bases matching TRBD1. Germline V gene data show CDR1 as SGHVS and CDR2 as FQNEAQ. The CDR3 covers 17 residues.

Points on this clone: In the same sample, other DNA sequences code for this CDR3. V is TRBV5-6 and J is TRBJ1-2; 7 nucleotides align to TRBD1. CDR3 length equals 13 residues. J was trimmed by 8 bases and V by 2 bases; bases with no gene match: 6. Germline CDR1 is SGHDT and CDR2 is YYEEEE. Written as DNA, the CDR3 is TGTGCCAGCAGCTTCGACAGGGCGTCAGGCTACACCTTC. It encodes CASSFDRASGYTF.

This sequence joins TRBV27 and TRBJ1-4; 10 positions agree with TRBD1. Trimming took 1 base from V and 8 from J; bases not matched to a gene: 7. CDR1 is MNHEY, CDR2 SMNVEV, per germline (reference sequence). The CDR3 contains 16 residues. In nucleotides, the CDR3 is TGTGCCAGCAGTTTATTCGGGACAGGGGATAACGAAAAACTGTTTTTT. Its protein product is CASSLFGTGDNEKLFF. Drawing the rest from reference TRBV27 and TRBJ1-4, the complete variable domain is EAQVTQNPRYLITVTGKKLTVTCSQNMNHEYMSWYRQDPGLGLRQIYYSMNVEVTDKGDVPEGYKVSRKEKRNFPLILESPSPNQTSLYFCASSLFGTGDNEKLFFGSGTQLSVL.

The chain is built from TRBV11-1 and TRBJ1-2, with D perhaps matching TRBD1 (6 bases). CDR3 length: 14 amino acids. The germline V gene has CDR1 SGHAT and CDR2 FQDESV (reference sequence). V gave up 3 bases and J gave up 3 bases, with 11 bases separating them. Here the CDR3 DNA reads TGTGCCAGCAGCTTCGGACAGACCGACTATGGCTACACCTTC. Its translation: CASSFGQTDYGYTF.

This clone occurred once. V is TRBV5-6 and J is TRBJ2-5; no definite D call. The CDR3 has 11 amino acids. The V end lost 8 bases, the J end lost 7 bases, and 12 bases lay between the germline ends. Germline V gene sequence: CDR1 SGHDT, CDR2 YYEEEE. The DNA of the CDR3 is TGTGCCAGTAAGTCCTATGGGACCCAGTACTTC. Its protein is CASKSYGTQYF.

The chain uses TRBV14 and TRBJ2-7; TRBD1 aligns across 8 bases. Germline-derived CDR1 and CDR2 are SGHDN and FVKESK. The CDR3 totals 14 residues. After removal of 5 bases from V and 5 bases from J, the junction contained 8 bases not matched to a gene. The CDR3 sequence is CASSFMDRVHEQYF. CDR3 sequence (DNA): TGTGCCAGCAGCTTCATGGACAGGGTACACGAGCAGTACTTC.

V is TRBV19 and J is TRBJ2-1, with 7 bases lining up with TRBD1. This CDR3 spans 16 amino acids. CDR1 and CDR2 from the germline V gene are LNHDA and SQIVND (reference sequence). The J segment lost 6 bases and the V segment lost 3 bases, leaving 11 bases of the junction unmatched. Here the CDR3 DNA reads TGTGCCAGTAGTATCAGACAGGGCCCAAGGTTCAATGAGCAGTTCTTC. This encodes CASSIRQGPRFNEQFF.

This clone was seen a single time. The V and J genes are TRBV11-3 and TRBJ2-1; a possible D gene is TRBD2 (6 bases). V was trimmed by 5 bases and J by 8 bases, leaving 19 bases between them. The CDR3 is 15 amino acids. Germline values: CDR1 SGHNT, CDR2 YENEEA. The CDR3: CASSPRDPPGDEQFF. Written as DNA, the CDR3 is TGTGCCAGCAGCCCGCGGGACCCCCCTGGGGATGAGCAGTTCTTC.

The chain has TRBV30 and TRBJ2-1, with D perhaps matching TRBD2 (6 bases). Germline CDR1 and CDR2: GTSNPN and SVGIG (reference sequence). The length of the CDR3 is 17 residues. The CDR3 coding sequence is TGTGCTAGACTTTTCCAGGGTGACCCGGAGGGTTACAATGAGCAGTTCTTC. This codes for CARLFQGDPEGYNEQFF.

CDR3 amino acids: CASSLRPRTGVYNEQFF. Here the CDR3 DNA reads TGTGCCAGCAGCTTACGTCCCAGGACAGGGGTCTACAATGAGCAGTTCTTC. J is TRBJ2-1 and V is TRBV11-2; 9 bases map to TRBD1. V trimming: 2 bases; J trimming: 3 bases; junction bases outside the gene matches: 8. Germline values: CDR1 SGHAT, CDR2 FQNNGV. The CDR3 runs 17 residues.

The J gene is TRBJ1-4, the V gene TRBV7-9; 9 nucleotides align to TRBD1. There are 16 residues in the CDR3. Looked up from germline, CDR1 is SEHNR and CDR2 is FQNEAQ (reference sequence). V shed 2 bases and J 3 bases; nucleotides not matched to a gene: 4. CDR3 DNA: TGTGCCAGCAGCTTACGTACAGGGGGCGCTAATGAAAAACTGTTTTTT. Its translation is CASSLRTGGANEKLFF.

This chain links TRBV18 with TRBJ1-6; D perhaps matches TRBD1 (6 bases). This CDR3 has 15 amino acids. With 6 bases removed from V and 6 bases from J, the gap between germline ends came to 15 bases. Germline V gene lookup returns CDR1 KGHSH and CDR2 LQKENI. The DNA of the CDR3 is TGTGCCAGCTCGGAACAGGGAGCCTCTAATTCACCCCTCCACTTT. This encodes CASSEQGASNSPLHF.

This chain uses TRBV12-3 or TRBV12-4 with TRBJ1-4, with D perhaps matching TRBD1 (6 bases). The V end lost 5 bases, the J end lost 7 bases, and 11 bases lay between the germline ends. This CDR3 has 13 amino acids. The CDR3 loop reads CASSRQEGEKLFF. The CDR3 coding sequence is TGTGCCAGCAGTAGACAGGAAGGTGAAAAACTGTTTTTT.

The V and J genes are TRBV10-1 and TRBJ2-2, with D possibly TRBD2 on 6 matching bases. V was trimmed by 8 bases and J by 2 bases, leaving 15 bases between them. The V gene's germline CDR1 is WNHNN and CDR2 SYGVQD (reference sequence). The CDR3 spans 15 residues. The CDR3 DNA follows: TGCGCCAGCCTGCTGGAGGGACCTAACACCGGGGAGCTGTTTTTT. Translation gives CASLLEGPNTGELFF.

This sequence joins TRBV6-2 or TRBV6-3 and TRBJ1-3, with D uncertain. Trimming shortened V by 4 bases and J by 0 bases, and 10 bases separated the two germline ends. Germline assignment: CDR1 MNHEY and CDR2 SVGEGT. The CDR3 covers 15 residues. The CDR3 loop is CASSFPGSSGNTIYF. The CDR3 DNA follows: TGTGCCAGCAGTTTCCCGGGGAGCTCTGGAAACACCATATATTTT.

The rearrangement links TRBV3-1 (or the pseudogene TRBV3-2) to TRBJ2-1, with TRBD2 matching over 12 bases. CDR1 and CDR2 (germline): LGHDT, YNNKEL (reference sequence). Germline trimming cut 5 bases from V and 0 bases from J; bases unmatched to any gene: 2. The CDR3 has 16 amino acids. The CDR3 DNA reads TGTGCCAGCAGCGGGACTAGCGGGTCCTCCTACAATGAGCAGTTCTTC. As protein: CASSGTSGSSYNEQFF.

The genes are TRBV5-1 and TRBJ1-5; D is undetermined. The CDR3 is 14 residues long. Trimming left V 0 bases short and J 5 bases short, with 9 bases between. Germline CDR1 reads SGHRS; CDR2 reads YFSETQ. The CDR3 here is CASSLDVGDQPQHF. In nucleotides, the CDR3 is TGCGCCAGCAGCTTGGACGTCGGGGATCAGCCCCAGCATTTT.

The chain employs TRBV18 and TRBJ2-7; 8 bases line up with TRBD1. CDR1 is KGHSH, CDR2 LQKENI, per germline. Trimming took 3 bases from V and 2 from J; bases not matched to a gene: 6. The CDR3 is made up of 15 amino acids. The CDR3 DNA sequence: TGTGCCAGCTCACCTTACAGGGGGGAGGCCTACGAGCAGTACTTC. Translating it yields CASSPYRGEAYEQYF.

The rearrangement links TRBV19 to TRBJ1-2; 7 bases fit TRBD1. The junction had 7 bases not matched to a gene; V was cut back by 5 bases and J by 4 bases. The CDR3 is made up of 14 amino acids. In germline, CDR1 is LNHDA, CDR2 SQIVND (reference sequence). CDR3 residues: CASSVRQGGYGYTF. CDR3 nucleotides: TGTGCCAGTAGTGTCAGACAGGGAGGCTATGGCTACACCTTC.

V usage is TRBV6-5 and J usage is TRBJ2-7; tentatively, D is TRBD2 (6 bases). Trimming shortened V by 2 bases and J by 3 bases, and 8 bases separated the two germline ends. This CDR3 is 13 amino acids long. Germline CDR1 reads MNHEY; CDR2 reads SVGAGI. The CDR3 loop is CASSYGTYYEQYF. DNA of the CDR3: TGTGCCAGCAGTTACGGGACTTACTACGAGCAGTACTTC.